The 22 T cell receptor beta chains listed next were all sequenced from one sample in a study of T cells in Graves' hyperthyroidism and ophthalmopathy. RNA transcripts served as the template for amplifying TCR beta CDR3 regions. Initially, a first-round RT-PCR of the TCR CDR3 employed the HTBI primer set. TCRdb passed the multiplex PCR reads through MiXCR, listing each CDR3 protein once. Of approximately 570,000 distinct CDR3 sequences in the sample, roughly 21% were seen once. Specimen: blood. These TCRs come from a middle-aged man with Graves' ophthalmopathy.

This clonotype came up many times. The chain has TRBV11-2 and TRBJ2-7; 7 bases agree with TRBD2. This CDR3 has 15 residues. The germline gives CDR1 SGHAT, CDR2 FQNNGV. After removal of 6 bases from V and 0 bases from J, the junction contained 8 bases not matched to a gene. CDR3 DNA sequence: TGTGCCAGCAGGGCCCCGGGACTATCCTCCTACGAGCAGTACTTC. As protein: CASRAPGLSSYEQYF.

This clonotype was detected many times. V is TRBV30 and J is TRBJ1-5; D might be TRBD1 (5 bases). Per germline, CDR1 GTSNPN and CDR2 SVGIG (reference sequence). This CDR3 is built from 14 residues. V lost 3 bases and J 7 bases, leaving 16 bases between the germline ends. The CDR3 DNA sequence: TGTGCCTGGAGCCCTGACTCGAGGGGACAGCCCCAGCATTTT. It specifies CAWSPDSRGQPQHF.

V usage is TRBV28 and J usage is TRBJ2-4; no reliable D call. In germline, CDR1 is MDHEN, CDR2 SYDVKM. This CDR3 is 17 amino acids long. V dropped 3 bases and J dropped 2 bases, with 17 bases sitting between them. CDR3 sequence (DNA): TGTGCCAGCAGTTTGAAGGCAGTTACTCTAACCAAAAACATTCAGTACTTC. It translates to CASSLKAVTLTKNIQYF.

The rearrangement links TRBV5-1 to TRBJ2-7; TRBD1 aligns across 7 bases. V shed 3 bases and J 0 bases; nucleotides not matched to a gene: 9. Per the germline V gene, CDR1 is SGHRS and CDR2 is YFSETQ. This CDR3 region has 16 residues. The CDR3 is CASSWMSRDSSYEQYF. Here the CDR3 DNA reads TGCGCCAGCAGCTGGATGAGTCGGGACAGCTCCTACGAGCAGTACTTC.

There are many counts of this clonotype. The chain is built from TRBV12-3 or TRBV12-4 and TRBJ2-1; TRBD2 aligns across 7 bases. The CDR3 totals 17 residues. V was pared by 5 bases and J by 7 bases, with 17 bases of the junction left unmatched. Here the CDR3 reads CASSTTPGLQFVNEQFF. The CDR3 nucleotides read TGTGCCAGCAGTACCACACCGGGACTACAGTTCGTAAATGAGCAGTTCTTC.

This clonotype turned up a few times. The chain combines TRBV7-8 with TRBJ2-2; D is perhaps TRBD2 (6 bases). Per the germline V gene, CDR1 is SGHVS and CDR2 is FQNEAQ. V was cut by 5 bases and J by 1 base, with 14 bases left in between. The CDR3 is 16 amino acids. CDR3: CASSRAGGGNTGELFF. Here the CDR3 DNA reads TGTGCCAGCAGCCGAGCCGGGGGTGGGAACACCGGGGAGCTGTTTTTT.

There are many counts of this clonotype. The V gene is TRBV2, the J gene TRBJ1-1; a weak D match, TRBD1 (5 bases). CDR3 length equals 11 residues. The germline gives CDR1 SNHLY, CDR2 FYNNEI. V lost 6 bases and J lost 4, with 6 bases in between. CDR3 protein: CASRGGTEAFF. The CDR3 nucleotides are TGTGCCAGCAGGGGGGGCACTGAAGCTTTCTTT.

The chain uses TRBV5-6 and TRBJ1-1; D is unresolved. Germline assignment: CDR1 SGHDT and CDR2 YYEEEE. This CDR3 is 14 amino acids long. V lost 3 bases and J lost 1, with 10 bases in between. The chain's CDR3 is CASSYLWENTEAFF. The CDR3 DNA sequence: TGTGCCAGCAGCTACCTCTGGGAGAACACTGAAGCTTTCTTT.

The V call is TRBV10-3, the J call TRBJ1-2; no clear D. Germline V gene data show CDR1 as ENHRY and CDR2 as SYGVKD. The CDR3 extends over 13 amino acids. The V end was cut by 11 bases, the J end by 1 base, with 14 bases between. CDR3 sequence reads: CAGRAGNNYGYTF. CDR3 DNA: TGTGCCGGGAGAGCGGGGAATAACTATGGCTACACCTTC.

V usage is TRBV19 and J usage is TRBJ2-1; D remains ambiguous. Looked up from germline, CDR1 is LNHDA and CDR2 is SQIVND (reference sequence). The ends were cut back, 3 bases at V and 7 bases at J, with 16 bases in the middle. This CDR3 has 15 residues. The CDR3 DNA follows: TGTGCCAGTAGTATCGTCCCGAAAGGAGTGAATGAGCAGTTCTTC. It encodes CASSIVPKGVNEQFF.

The rearrangement joins TRBV19 to TRBJ1-5; TRBD1 might be the D (6 bases). From germline, CDR1 is LNHDA and CDR2 SQIVND (reference sequence). This CDR3 region has 18 residues. Trimming cost V 3 bases and J 0 bases, with 18 bases left between them. For the CDR3, the DNA is TGTGCCAGTAGTATCCTGAAAAGAGGGGGGGATAGCAATCAGCCCCAGCATTTT. Its protein product is CASSILKRGGDSNQPQHF.

This clonotype occurred a few times. The CDR3 loop is CASSQARRGRGHSPLHF. The CDR3 DNA follows: TGTGCCAGCAGCCAAGCTCGCAGGGGGCGCGGTCATTCACCCCTCCACTTT. V and J are TRBV3-1 and TRBJ1-6, with 8 bases matching TRBD1. This CDR3 contains 17 residues. Trimming removed 1 base from V and 8 bases from J; junction bases left unmatched: 10. Germline V gives CDR1 LGHDT, CDR2 YNNKEL (reference sequence).

The gene calls are TRBV5-1 and TRBJ2-5; 7 bases agree with TRBD1. Looked up from germline, CDR1 is SGHRS and CDR2 is YFSETQ. The CDR3 has 16 residues. The ends lost 4 bases at V and 8 bases at J; junction bases unmatched: 17. In DNA, the CDR3 is TGCGCCAGCAGCACGACAGGGATTCCACAAACGAGAACCCAGTACTTC. Translated, it gives CASSTTGIPQTRTQYF.

V is TRBV28 and J is TRBJ1-1; tentative D call: TRBD1 (5 bases). V gave up 2 bases and J gave up 5 bases, with 15 bases separating them. This CDR3 is 15 amino acids long. Germline V gene data show CDR1 as MDHEN and CDR2 as SYDVKM. CDR3 bases: TGTGCCAGCAGTTTACCGCGGCAGGGTGGGACTGAAGCTTTCTTT. This gives the protein CASSLPRQGGTEAFF.

This clonotype was counted ten times or more. V is TRBV20-1 and J is TRBJ2-1; the D gene is possibly TRBD2 (5 bases). V shed 0 bases and J shed 0 bases, with 12 bases lying between them. The CDR3 is made up of 16 amino acids. CDR1 DFQATT and CDR2 SNEGSKA come from the germline V gene (reference sequence). CDR3 loop: CSAREFGDPSYNEQFF. The CDR3 bases are TGCAGTGCTAGAGAGTTCGGGGATCCCTCCTACAATGAGCAGTTCTTC.

This sequence joins TRBV28 and TRBJ1-2; 7 nucleotides match TRBD1. V gave up 6 bases and J gave up 8 bases; unmatched junction bases: 6. This CDR3 is 12 amino acids long. The germline gives CDR1 MDHEN, CDR2 SYDVKM. In nucleotides, the CDR3 is TGTGCCAGCAGGACAGGGCCTTTGGGCTACACCTTC. It is translated as CASRTGPLGYTF.

This clonotype was counted at least ten times. This chain connects TRBV2 to TRBJ2-7; weak D call: TRBD1 (6 bases). Trimming pared 7 bases from V and 2 bases from J, leaving 15 bases between. From germline, CDR1 is SNHLY and CDR2 FYNNEI. The CDR3 has 14 amino acids. The DNA for the CDR3 is TGTGCCAGCAAAACGACAGGTTTAACCTACGAGCAGTACTTC. Amino acids: CASKTTGLTYEQYF.

This clonotype was seen at least ten times. The V call is TRBV27, the J call TRBJ1-5; D gene ambiguous. Germline V gene lookup returns CDR1 MNHEY and CDR2 SMNVEV (reference sequence). The CDR3 sequence is 13 residues long. V was trimmed by 3 bases and J by 2 bases, leaving 5 bases between them. This chain's CDR3 is CASSFLGNQPQHF. Here the CDR3 DNA reads TGTGCCAGCAGTTTTTTGGGCAATCAGCCCCAGCATTTT.

The gene calls are TRBV3-1 and TRBJ1-2; D remains ambiguous. This CDR3 has 14 amino acids. From germline, CDR1 is LGHDT and CDR2 YNNKEL (reference sequence). Trimming shortened V by 0 bases and J by 8 bases, and 13 bases separated the two germline ends. CDR3 nucleotide sequence: TGTGCCAGCAGCCAAGAAAACCGGCCCAAGGGCTACACCTTC. This codes for CASSQENRPKGYTF.

This clonotype was observed a handful of times. The V gene is TRBV5-1, the J gene TRBJ1-6, with D hard to call. This CDR3 has 13 residues. Between the trimmed V and J ends, which lost 2 bases and 6 bases, there was a span of 6 bases. Per the germline V gene, CDR1 is SGHRS and CDR2 is YFSETQ. Here the CDR3 DNA reads TGCGCCAGCAGCTTAAAGCCTAATTCACCCCTCCACTTT. Its translation is CASSLKPNSPLHF.

This chain connects TRBV20-1 to TRBJ2-3; 11 nucleotides align to TRBD2. The CDR3 runs 14 residues. The J segment lost 4 bases and the V segment lost 3 bases, leaving 3 bases of the junction unmatched. Germline V lookup: CDR1 DFQATT, CDR2 SNEGSKA (reference sequence). The CDR3 coding sequence is TGCAGTGCTAGTCAACTAGCGGGAGCAGATACGCAGTATTTT. It codes for CSASQLAGADTQYF.

This clonotype was detected only a few times. The rearrangement joins TRBV25-1 to TRBJ1-2; TRBD1 is a possible D gene (5 bases). The germline gives CDR1 MGHDK, CDR2 SYGVNS. This CDR3 contains 17 residues. Trimming left V 4 bases short and J 6 bases short, with 24 bases between. The CDR3 region is CASSASGTPGVENGYTF. The CDR3 nucleotides are TGTGCCAGCAGTGCGTCAGGGACTCCGGGCGTAGAGAATGGCTACACCTTC.